The clone carrying this T cell receptor beta chain was counted only a few times. Its antigen is as yet unknown. This sample was included in a study of regulatory T cells in long-lasting Graves disease. Study conclusions and caveats: Under persistent disease, TRBV28, TRBJ1-2 and TRBJ2-5 were used preferentially.

Sequencing libraries for TCR beta were prepared with iRepertoire HTBI primers and Arm-PCR of CDR3 regions. TCRdb called the multiplex PCR reads again in MiXCR, with one record for every CDR3 protein. Here the sample spans hundreds of thousands of distinct CDR3 sequences, 16% being singletons. The germline gives CDR1 LNHDA, CDR2 SQIVND (reference sequence). The CDR3 is 15 amino acids. After removal of 8 bases from V and 6 bases from J, the junction contained 12 bases not matched to a gene. Documented time point: newly diagnosed GD, antithyroid drugs for less than 3 months. RNA extracted from PBMCs served as the sequencing template. This sample also appeared in a second study, on T cells in Graves' hyperthyroidism and ophthalmopathy. That paper notes: Separating ophthalmopathy from stable hyperthyroidism was achieved by a 13 V-J model.

The chain links TRBV19 to TRBJ2-1; TRBD1 matches at 8 bases. The sequence was collected from a woman aged 25 to 39 with Graves disease. The source was peripheral blood mononuclear cells (PBMCs), collected at new diagnosis, from a patient treated with antithyroid drugs. CDR3: CASLGEETGVNEQFF. CDR3 sequence (DNA): TGTGCCAGTTTGGGGGAGGAGACAGGGGTCAATGAGCAGTTCTTC.